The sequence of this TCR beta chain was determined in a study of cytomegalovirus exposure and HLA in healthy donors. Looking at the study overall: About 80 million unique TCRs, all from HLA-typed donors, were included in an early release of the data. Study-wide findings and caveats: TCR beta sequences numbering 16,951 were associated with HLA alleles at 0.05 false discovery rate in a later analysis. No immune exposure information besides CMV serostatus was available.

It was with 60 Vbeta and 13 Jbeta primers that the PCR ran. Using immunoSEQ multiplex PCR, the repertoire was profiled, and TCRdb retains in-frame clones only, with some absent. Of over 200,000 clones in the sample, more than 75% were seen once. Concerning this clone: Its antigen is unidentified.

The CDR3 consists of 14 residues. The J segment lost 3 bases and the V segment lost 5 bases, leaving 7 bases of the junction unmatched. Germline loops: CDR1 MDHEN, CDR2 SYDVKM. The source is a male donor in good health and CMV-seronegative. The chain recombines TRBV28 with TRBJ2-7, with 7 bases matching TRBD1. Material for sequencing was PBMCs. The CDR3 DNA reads TGTGCCAGCAGTCCACCGACAGGGTACTACGAGCAGTACTTC. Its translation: CASSPPTGYYEQYF.